The clone carrying this T cell receptor beta chain has a count of ten or more. Its matching antigen is unknown. The sample originates from a study of T cells in Graves' hyperthyroidism and ophthalmopathy. Subjects with ophthalmopathy showed a Clinical Activity Score no lower than 3, a NOSPECS grade no lower than 4, and a duration shorter than 3 months. Uncontrolled infection, other autoimmune disease, pregnancy or lactation led to exclusion. Clinical symptoms, serum thyroxine and TRAb, thyroid ultrasound and orbital computed tomography together formed the diagnostic basis. The CDR3 is 16 residues long. Trimming cost V 6 bases and J 6 bases, with 23 bases left between them. CDR1 MDHEN and CDR2 SYDVKM come from the germline V gene. The TCR beta CDR3 regions underwent amplification using RNA transcripts as the source. Using the HTBI primer set, a first-round RT-PCR was run on the TCR CDR3. TCRdb redid the calling of the multiplex PCR reads with MiXCR, one entry per CDR3 protein. This table has some 360,000 distinct CDR3 sequences, around 18% appearing once.

Study-level findings and limits: Ophthalmopathy, as predicted by the model, came a median around 6.7 months after the prediction.

Material: blood. The rearrangement uses TRBV28 and TRBJ1-1; weak D call: TRBD1 (5 bases). The TCR was taken from a woman in her forties with Graves' ophthalmopathy. The CDR3 here is CASSSPGGRSRAEAFF. The CDR3 coding sequence is TGTGCCAGCAGCTCTCCCGGGGGTCGAAGCAGGGCTGAAGCTTTCTTT.